The 2 T cell receptor beta chains presented below share a single source sample, sequenced in a study of T cells and Merkel cell carcinoma outcomes. Only in-frame clones appear in the TCRdb table, and some are missing; sequencing was by immunoSEQ multiplex PCR. The table has about 12,000 clones, nearly 97% seen once. Specimen: tumor tissue from Merkel cell carcinoma. Every receptor here comes from a human donor with Merkel cell carcinoma.

V and J are TRBV30 and TRBJ2-1, with D perhaps matching TRBD2 (5 bases). CDR3 size: 17 residues. V lost 0 bases to trimming and J lost 5 bases, with 20 bases between them. The germline CDR1 and CDR2 sequences are GTSNPN and SVGIG (reference sequence). CDR3 DNA sequence: TGTGCCTGGAGTGTAGGTTACGGACTCACCCGTCACAATGAGCAGTTCTTC. Its translation: CAWSVGYGLTRHNEQFF.

This clone was found once. An end of the junction differs from the germline gene, which may be a read error. The rearrangement joins TRBV27 to TRBJ2-1; 8 bases map to TRBD2. Germline CDR1 and CDR2: MNHEY and SMNVEV (reference sequence). This CDR3 is built from 16 residues. The CDR3 reads CASSSPGGAKGNEQFF. The CDR3 nucleotides read TGTGCCAGCAGTTCCCCGGGGGGGGCTAAAGGGAATGAGCAATTCTTC.